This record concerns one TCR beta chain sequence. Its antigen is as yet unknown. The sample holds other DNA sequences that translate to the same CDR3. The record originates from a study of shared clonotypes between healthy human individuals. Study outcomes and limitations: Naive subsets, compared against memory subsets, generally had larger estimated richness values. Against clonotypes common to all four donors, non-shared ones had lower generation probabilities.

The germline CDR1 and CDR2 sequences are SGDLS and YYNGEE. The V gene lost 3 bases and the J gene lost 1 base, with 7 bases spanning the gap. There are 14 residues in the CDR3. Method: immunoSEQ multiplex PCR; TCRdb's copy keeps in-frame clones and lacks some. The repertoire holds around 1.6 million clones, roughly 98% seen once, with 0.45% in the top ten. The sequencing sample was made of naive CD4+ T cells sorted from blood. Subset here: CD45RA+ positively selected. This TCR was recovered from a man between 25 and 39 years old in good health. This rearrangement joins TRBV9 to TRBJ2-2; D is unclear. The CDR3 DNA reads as TGTGCCAGCAGCGCAAGAGGGAACACCGGGGAGCTGTTTTTT. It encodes CASSARGNTGELFF.